The entry that follows covers one T cell receptor beta chain sequence. Its specificity is unknown. This entry belongs to a study of T cells in pancreatic ductal adenocarcinoma. Germline values: CDR1 SGHRS, CDR2 YFSETQ. There are 13 residues in the CDR3. Trimming removed 6 bases from V and 1 base from J, with 8 bases in between. The selected patients with pancreatic ductal adenocarcinoma had surgery but no neoadjuvant therapy. Study-level results: The resected cohort was biased toward the minority with early-stage disease.

Assay: immunoSEQ multiplex PCR; the TCRdb copy retains only in-frame clones and omits some. The sample comprises about 97,000 clones, 90% to 95% of which are singletons, and roughly 3% rests with the top ten. The chain is built from TRBV5-1 and TRBJ1-3, with D perhaps matching TRBD1 (6 bases). What was sequenced was PBMCs. The sequence came from a human donor with pancreatic ductal adenocarcinoma. The CDR3 DNA reads as TGCGCCAGCACCACAGGGTCTGGAAACACCATATATTTT. This encodes CASTTGSGNTIYF.